These 19 T cell receptor beta chains came from one sample sequenced in a study of blood T cell repertoires in COVID-19. Clones were read by immunoSEQ multiplex PCR, and TCRdb kept only the in-frame ones, dropping some. This table holds 200,000 to 250,000 clones, under 90% found once. Source material: peripheral blood. These TCRs come from a woman aged 55-69 years who had recovered from COVID-19.

The J gene is TRBJ1-4, the V gene TRBV5-1; D is perhaps TRBD1 (5 bases). Looked up from germline, CDR1 is SGHRS and CDR2 is YFSETQ. V shed 5 bases and J shed 5 bases, with 13 bases lying between them. The CDR3 length is 14 residues. The CDR3 DNA follows: TGCGCCAGCAGATTACAGGCAGAAAATGAAAAACTGTTTTTT. Protein product: CASRLQAENEKLFF.

The chain joins TRBV7-2 to TRBJ2-3; possibly TRBD2 for D (5 bases). From germline, CDR1 is SGHTA and CDR2 FQGNSA. Trimming stripped 3 bases from V and 4 bases from J, with 11 bases between. The CDR3 sequence is 14 residues long. The chain's CDR3 is CASSFNPSPDTQYF. CDR3 nucleotide sequence: TGTGCCAGCAGCTTCAATCCTAGCCCAGATACGCAGTATTTT.

The chain has TRBV19 and TRBJ1-1, with D unresolved. Trimming cost V 3 bases and J 3 bases, with 17 bases left between them. CDR3 size: 16 residues. Germline V CDR1 and CDR2: LNHDA, SQIVND (reference sequence). CDR3 nucleotide sequence: TGTGCCAGTAGTATTTTTGCCCTTAGGAGGGACACTGAAGCTTTCTTT. Amino acid sequence: CASSIFALRRDTEAFF.

The chain carries TRBV19 and TRBJ2-7, with 9 bases identical to TRBD1. J gave up 0 bases and V 4 bases, and 7 bases lay outside the gene matches. Germline V gives CDR1 LNHDA, CDR2 SQIVND (reference sequence). The CDR3 consists of 16 residues. The CDR3 DNA sequence: TGTGCCAGTAGTAGTTCCGGGACAGGGAGCTCCTACGAGCAGTACTTC. Translation gives CASSSSGTGSSYEQYF. The full variable domain, in which reference TRBV19 and TRBJ2-7 provide the parts outside the CDR3, is DGGITQSPKYLFRKEGQNVTLSCEQNLNHDAMYWYRQDPGQGLRLIYYSQIVNDFQKGDIAEGYSVSREKKESFPLTVTSAQKNPTAFYLCASSSSGTGSSYEQYFGPGTRLTVT.

This clone occurred once. The rearrangement links TRBV11-2 to TRBJ1-1, with D possibly TRBD1 on 6 matching bases. Trimming left V 7 bases short and J 1 base short, with 16 bases between. CDR1 is SGHAT, CDR2 FQNNGV, per germline. The CDR3 loop spans 15 amino acids. DNA for the CDR3: TGTGCCAGCACCCCCCTCCGGACAGAGAACACTGAAGCTTTCTTT. This encodes CASTPLRTENTEAFF.

The CDR3, as DNA: TGTGCCACCAGTCAAAGGGACAGTAGCACAGATACGCAGTATTTT. Translating it yields CATSQRDSSTDTQYF. The chain uses TRBV24-1 and TRBJ2-3; 7 nucleotides line up with TRBD1. Germline loops: CDR1 KGHDR, CDR2 SFDVKD. The length of the CDR3 is 15 residues. The V segment lost 6 bases and the J segment 0 bases; nucleotides outside the gene matches: 5.

J is TRBJ1-5 and V is TRBV10-3, with D unclear. The CDR3 consists of 12 residues. The ends were cut back, 0 bases at V and 7 bases at J, with 4 bases in the middle. CDR1 is ENHRY and CDR2 is SYGVKD in the germline V gene. The CDR3 protein is CAISESTQPQHF. The DNA of the CDR3 is TGTGCCATCAGTGAGTCTACACAGCCCCAGCATTTT.

This chain joins TRBV5-6 and TRBJ1-1; D unclear. V was shortened by 4 bases and J by 3 bases, with 13 bases between the two germline ends. Germline CDR1 reads SGHDT; CDR2 reads YYEEEE. CDR3 length equals 14 residues. CDR3 amino acids: CASSQHGADTEAFF. The CDR3 DNA sequence: TGTGCCAGCAGCCAGCATGGAGCAGACACTGAAGCTTTCTTT. The variable domain in full, completed from reference TRBV5-6 and TRBJ1-1, reads DAGVTQSPTHLIKTRGQQVTLRCSPKSGHDTVSWYQQALGQGPQFIFQYYEEEERQRGNFPDRFSGHQFPNYSSELNVNALLLGDSALYLCASSQHGADTEAFFGQGTRLTVV.

This chain uses TRBV2 with TRBJ2-7; D unclear. Per germline, CDR1 SNHLY and CDR2 FYNNEI. This CDR3 is 14 amino acids long. The V end lost 3 bases, the J end lost 5 bases, and 14 bases lay between the germline ends. The CDR3 here is CASSDRRKRDEQYF. The CDR3 DNA reads as TGTGCCAGCAGTGATCGCAGGAAGAGAGACGAGCAGTACTTC.

This clone was seen just once. Here the CDR3 DNA reads TGTGCCAGCAGCCCCGGGACTCCCTACAATGAGCAGTTCTTC. Protein sequence: CASSPGTPYNEQFF. The gene calls are TRBV7-3 and TRBJ2-1, with D perhaps TRBD2 (6 bases). The V gene's germline CDR1 is SGHTA and CDR2 FQGTGA. V was trimmed by 5 bases and J by 2 bases, leaving 10 bases between them. The CDR3 sequence is 14 residues long. The full variable domain, with the rest looked up from reference TRBV7-3 and TRBJ2-1, is GAGVSQTPSNKVTEKGKYVELRCDPISGHTALYWYRQSLGQGPEFLIYFQGTGAADDSGLPNDRFFAVRPEGSVSTLKIQRTERGDSAVYLCASSPGTPYNEQFFGPGTRLTVL.

The rearrangement links TRBV6-5 to TRBJ1-4; weak D call: TRBD1 (5 bases). The V end was cut by 5 bases, the J end by 10 bases, with 14 bases between. Germline V gene sequence: CDR1 MNHEY, CDR2 SVGAGI. This CDR3 contains 13 residues. DNA for the CDR3: TGTGCCAGCAGTAGGACCGACGGGGGAAAACTGTTTTTT. It is translated as CASSRTDGGKLFF.

The rearrangement joins TRBV5-6 to TRBJ2-7, with TRBD1 matching 11 bases. CDR3 size: 14 residues. CDR1 and CDR2 from the germline V gene are SGHDT and YYEEEE. After removal of 4 bases from V and 7 bases from J, the junction contained 7 bases not matched to a gene. In nucleotides, the CDR3 is TGTGCCAGCAGCACCGGACAGGGGGCCTGGGAGCAGTACTTC. Residues: CASSTGQGAWEQYF.

The chain links TRBV4-1 to TRBJ2-4; the match to TRBD2 covers 8 bases. Germline V gene sequence: CDR1 MGHRA, CDR2 YSYEKL. V trimming: 4 bases; J trimming: 1 base; junction bases outside the gene matches: 12. The length of the CDR3 is 18 residues. Here the CDR3 reads CASSPWVRGAPAKNIQYF. CDR3 coding DNA: TGCGCCAGCAGCCCATGGGTGCGGGGGGCCCCCGCCAAAAACATTCAGTACTTC.

This clone was seen just once. The V and J genes are TRBV7-9 and TRBJ2-3, with 11 bases fitting TRBD1. The CDR3 length is 15 residues. Germline CDR1 and CDR2: SEHNR and FQNEAQ (reference sequence). The ends lost 5 bases at V and 5 bases at J; junction bases unmatched: 6. Written as DNA, the CDR3 is TGTGCCAGCAGCCCCGGACAGGGGGCAGGAGATACGCAGTATTTT. This translates into CASSPGQGAGDTQYF.

V usage is TRBV7-2 and J usage is TRBJ1-2, with 8 bases fitting TRBD1. This CDR3 has 15 amino acids. Germline CDR1 reads SGHTA; CDR2 reads FQGNSA. J gave up 5 bases and V 3 bases, and 8 bases lay outside the gene matches. CDR3 region: CASSLATGAGYGYTF. The DNA for the CDR3 is TGTGCCAGCAGCTTGGCGACAGGGGCTGGATATGGCTACACCTTC.

CDR3 amino acids: CASSYGFPETQYF. CDR3 sequence (DNA): TGTGCCAGCAGTTACGGCTTCCCAGAGACCCAGTACTTC. V usage is TRBV6-5 and J usage is TRBJ2-5; no clear D gene. The ends were cut back, 2 bases at V and 4 bases at J, with 8 bases in the middle. The CDR3 is 13 amino acids. CDR1 MNHEY and CDR2 SVGAGI come from the germline V gene.

In regard to this clone: Different DNA sequences within this sample yield the same CDR3. The chain uses TRBV18 and TRBJ2-3, with D tentatively TRBD2 (6 bases). The CDR3 runs 13 residues. Deletions cut 6 bases from V and 1 base from J, with 8 bases between. The V gene's germline CDR1 is KGHSH and CDR2 LQKENI. CDR3: CASSGGGTDTQYF. DNA of the CDR3: TGTGCCAGCTCCGGAGGGGGCACAGATACGCAGTATTTT.

This rearrangement joins TRBV7-2 to TRBJ2-3; 8 positions match TRBD2. CDR3 length: 15 amino acids. V dropped 3 bases and J dropped 2; count of bases not matched to a gene: 4. CDR1 and CDR2 from the germline V gene are SGHTA and FQGNSA. The CDR3 here is CASSFGTSPTDTQYF. Written as DNA, the CDR3 is TGTGCCAGCAGCTTCGGGACTAGTCCCACAGATACGCAGTATTTT.

This chain links TRBV28 with TRBJ2-3; 9 positions match TRBD1. CDR1 MDHEN and CDR2 SYDVKM come from the germline V gene. With 6 bases clipped from V and 0 bases from J, the junction kept 4 bases outside the gene matches. This CDR3 has 15 residues. The CDR3 DNA reads TGTGCCAGCAGCCCCGGGACAGGGAGCACAGATACGCAGTATTTT. Protein sequence: CASSPGTGSTDTQYF. The entire variable domain, with the rest obtained from reference TRBV28 and TRBJ2-3, is as follows: DVKVTQSSRYLVKRTGEKVFLECVQDMDHENMFWYRQDPGLGLRLIYFSYDVKMKEKGDIPEGYSVSREKKERFSLILESASTNQTSMYLCASSPGTGSTDTQYFGPGTRLTVL.